The rows below give T cell receptor beta chains drawn from one sample of a study of OX40 agonist ivuxolimab in advanced cancers. The protocol was immunoSEQ multiplex PCR, while the TCRdb copy is restricted to in-frame clones and leaves out a portion. The data show approximately 56,000 clones, over 80% seen once. The sequences come from CD4+ or CD8+ T cells sorted from blood, collected in a trial of the OX40 agonist ivuxolimab. These receptors were obtained from an adult with an advanced solid tumor such as melanoma, head and neck, liver or kidney cancer. CDR3s include the opening cysteine and the closing phenylalanine or tryptophan. A D gene is named only where the DNA matches it firmly. Not all rows give a size; the values are once, few, many and, for expanded clones, a class.

abundance,j_gene,d_gene,v_gene,CDR3nt,CDR3aa
few,TRBJ1-2,-,TRBV5-4,TGTGCCAGCAGCTTGGGACAGGCGTGGGGCTACACCTTC,CASSLGQAWGYTF
few,TRBJ1-2,-,TRBV15,TGTGCCACCAGCAGAGATGGGCAGCCTATGGCTAACTATGGCTACACCTTC,CATSRDGQPMANYGYTF
-,TRBJ1-6,-,TRBV6-4,TGTGCCAGCAGACCTACGGCAAACTATAATTCACCCCTCCACTTT,CASRPTANYNSPLHF
-,TRBJ2-1,TRBD2,TRBV30,TGTGCCTGGGAAAAGAGCGGGAAAAAAAATGAGCAGTTCTTC,CAWEKSGKKNEQFF
-,TRBJ2-3,-,TRBV10-3,TGTGCCATCAGTCCGGCTGGGGGCAGCACAGATACGCAGTATTTT,CAISPAGGSTDTQYF
-,TRBJ2-1,TRBD1,TRBV10-2,TGCGCCAGTTCTTCGGACAGGGGGTACAATGAGCAGTTCTTC,CASSSDRGYNEQFF
-,TRBJ2-7,TRBD2,TRBV6-5,TGTGCCAGCAGTTACGTGGCGGGAGTATCCGAGCAGTACTTC,CASSYVAGVSEQYF
-,TRBJ2-3,-,TRBV10-2,TGCGCCAGCACCAGGGACTTTCTTACAGATACGCAGTATTTT,CASTRDFLTDTQYF
-,TRBJ1-4,-,TRBV2,TGTGCCAGCGGACTGGGTAAGGAGGATGAAAAACTGTTTTTT,CASGLGKEDEKLFF
-,TRBJ2-2,-,TRBV21-1,TGTGCCAGCAGCCTCCTCCGGGGACTAGCGGGAAACACCGGGGAGCTGTTTTTT,CASSLLRGLAGNTGELFF
few,TRBJ1-5,-,TRBV7-2,TGTGCCAGCAGCCCCGGGAGAACTAGTCAGCCCCAGCATTTT,CASSPGRTSQPQHF
-,TRBJ2-5,-,TRBV28,TGTGCCAGCAGTTTAGTAGGCAGGGAAGAGACCCAGTACTTC,CASSLVGREETQYF
-,TRBJ2-7,TRBD2,TRBV7-2,TGTGCCAGCAGCTTAGAAGGCGGGAGGGGAAGAGAGCAGTACTTC,CASSLEGGRGREQYF
-,TRBJ1-2,TRBD1,TRBV28,TGTGCCAGCAGTCCGGGACAGGGCCCCTATGGCTACACCTTC,CASSPGQGPYGYTF
-,TRBJ2-7,TRBD1,TRBV28,TGTGCCAGCAGCCCCGGGACAGGGGGAAACTACGAGCAGTACTTC,CASSPGTGGNYEQYF
few,TRBJ2-5,TRBD1,TRBV7-2,TGTGCCAGCAGCTCCCGGCGGGACAGGACAGAGACCCAGTACTTC,CASSSRRDRTETQYF
-,TRBJ2-5,-,TRBV7-8,TGTGCCAGTGGGAAGGGAACGGATAAAGAGACCCAGTACTTC,CASGKGTDKETQYF
-,TRBJ2-5,-,TRBV4-2,TGTGCCAGCAGCCCTCTTAGGCACAGCGACCTAGTGCAAGAGACCCAGTACTTC,CASSPLRHSDLVQETQYF
-,TRBJ1-3,-,TRBV7-2,TGTGCCAGCAGCTTACAGGGAAGAACTGGAAACACCATATATTTT,CASSLQGRTGNTIYF
-,TRBJ2-5,TRBD2,TRBV5-1,TGCGCCAGCAGCATGGCACTAGCGGGCGATCAAGAGACCCAGTACTTC,CASSMALAGDQETQYF
-,TRBJ1-2,TRBD1,TRBV6-1,TGTGCCAGCAGTGAAGCTGGCGGACAGGGGAAGAATGGCTACACCTTC,CASSEAGGQGKNGYTF
-,TRBJ2-2,TRBD2,TRBV7-2,TGTGCCAGCAGCCCCCGGCTAGCGGGAGATACCGGGGAGCTGTTTTTT,CASSPRLAGDTGELFF
once,TRBJ2-7,TRBD1,TRBV18,TGTGCCAGCTCACCTAAGGACAGGGGAGTGCAGTACTTC,CASSPKDRGVQYF
-,TRBJ1-2,TRBD1,TRBV18,TGTGCCAGCTCACCAGGCACAGGGGACTATGGCTACACCTTC,CASSPGTGDYGYTF
-,TRBJ2-7,TRBD1,TRBV29-1,TGCAGCGTTGAAGCGAGACAGGGCTACGAGCAGTACTTC,CSVEARQGYEQYF
-,TRBJ1-1,-,TRBV7-9,TGTGCCAGCAGCTTAAGGGTTCCCCTTCTGGCTGAAGCTTTCTTT,CASSLRVPLLAEAFF
-,TRBJ2-7,-,TRBV11-2,TGTGCCAGCAGCCCCCCGGCAGCGTACGAGCAGTACTTC,CASSPPAAYEQYF
once,TRBJ2-1,TRBD1,TRBV5-4,TGTGCCAGCAGCGCACGGCAGGGGGAAGTTTCCTACAATGAGCAGTTCTTC,CASSARQGEVSYNEQFF
-,TRBJ2-6,-,TRBV7-8,TGTGCCAGCAGCGCGAGGGCTTGGTTAGGGGGCTCTGGGGCCAACGTCCTGACTTTC,CASSARAWLGGSGANVLTF
-,TRBJ2-5,TRBD2,TRBV2,TGTGCCAGCAGGGCTAGCGGGGCGACTGGGGAGACCCAGTACTTC,CASRASGATGETQYF
-,TRBJ2-1,TRBD1,TRBV29-1,TGCAGCGTTGTGACAGGGGGATACAATGAGCAGTTCTTC,CSVVTGGYNEQFF
-,TRBJ2-1,TRBD1,TRBV28,TGTGCCAGCCAGCAGGGGGCCTCCTACAATGAGCAGTTCTTC,CASQQGASYNEQFF
-,TRBJ2-1,TRBD2,TRBV7-2,TGTGCCAGCAGCCCCAGTCGACTAGCGGGAGACAATGAGCAGTTCTTC,CASSPSRLAGDNEQFF
-,TRBJ2-3,-,TRBV30,TGTGCCTGGAGACGCGATGGGGGGAGCACAGATACGCAGTATTTT,CAWRRDGGSTDTQYF
-,TRBJ1-2,-,TRBV6-1,TGTGCCAGCAGTGAAGCGTACGGACGGAACTATGGCTACACCTTC,CASSEAYGRNYGYTF
-,TRBJ1-4,-,TRBV5-1,TGCGCCAGCAGCGGTCGACTGGGCGAAAAACTGTTTTTT,CASSGRLGEKLFF
once,TRBJ1-1,TRBD1,TRBV25-1,TGTGCCAGCAGACCAAAGACAGGGCTTGCTGAAGCTTTCTTT,CASRPKTGLAEAFF
-,TRBJ2-3,TRBD2,TRBV5-1,TGCGCCAGCAGCTTAGCGGGAGGGCCGGGCACAGATACGCAGTATTTT,CASSLAGGPGTDTQYF
few,TRBJ2-7,TRBD1,TRBV7-6,TGTGCCAGCAGCTTCCTTGCAGGGGGAGTCTTCGAGCAGTACTTC,CASSFLAGGVFEQYF
-,TRBJ1-1,-,TRBV19,TGTGCCAGTAGTATAGATCTGAGGGTGAAGACTGAAGCTTTCTTT,CASSIDLRVKTEAFF
-,TRBJ2-1,-,TRBV5-6,TGTGCCTCAGCAACCGGGCAAAGCTCCTACAATGAGCAGTTCTTC,CASATGQSSYNEQFF